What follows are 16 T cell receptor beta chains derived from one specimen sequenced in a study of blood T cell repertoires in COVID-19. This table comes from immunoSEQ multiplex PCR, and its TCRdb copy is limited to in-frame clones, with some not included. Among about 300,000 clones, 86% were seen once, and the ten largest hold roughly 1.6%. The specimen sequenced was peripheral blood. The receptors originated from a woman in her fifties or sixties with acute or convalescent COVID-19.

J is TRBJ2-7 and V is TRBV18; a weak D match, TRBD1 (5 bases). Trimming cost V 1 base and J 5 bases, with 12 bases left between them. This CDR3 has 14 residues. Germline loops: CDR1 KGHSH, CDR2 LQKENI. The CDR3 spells CASSPRAGLDEQYF. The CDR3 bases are TGTGCCAGCTCACCACGGGCAGGGCTAGACGAGCAGTACTTC.

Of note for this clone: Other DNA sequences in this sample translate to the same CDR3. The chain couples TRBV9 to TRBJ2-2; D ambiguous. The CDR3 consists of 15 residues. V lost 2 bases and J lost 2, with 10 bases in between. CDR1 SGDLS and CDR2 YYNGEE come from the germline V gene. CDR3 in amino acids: CASSVTGFNTGELFF. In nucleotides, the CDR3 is TGTGCCAGCAGCGTCACCGGGTTTAACACCGGGGAGCTGTTTTTT.

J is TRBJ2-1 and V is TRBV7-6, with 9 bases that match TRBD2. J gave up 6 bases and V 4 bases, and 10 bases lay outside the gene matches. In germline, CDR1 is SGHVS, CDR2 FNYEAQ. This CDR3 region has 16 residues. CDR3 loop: CASSSLTGTSPNEQFF. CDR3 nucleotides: TGTGCCAGCAGCTCCCTTACCGGGACTAGCCCCAATGAGCAGTTCTTC.

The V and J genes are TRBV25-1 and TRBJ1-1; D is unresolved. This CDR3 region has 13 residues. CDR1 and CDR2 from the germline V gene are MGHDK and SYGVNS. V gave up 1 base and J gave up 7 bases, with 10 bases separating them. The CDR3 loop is CASSEFIVGEAFF. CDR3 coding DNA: TGTGCCAGCAGTGAATTTATTGTCGGTGAAGCTTTCTTT.

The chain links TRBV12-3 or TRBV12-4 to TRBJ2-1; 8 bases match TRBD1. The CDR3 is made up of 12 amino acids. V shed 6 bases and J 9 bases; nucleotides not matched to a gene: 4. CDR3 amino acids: CASRRGQAEQFF. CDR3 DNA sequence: TGTGCCAGCAGGCGGGGACAGGCTGAGCAGTTCTTC.

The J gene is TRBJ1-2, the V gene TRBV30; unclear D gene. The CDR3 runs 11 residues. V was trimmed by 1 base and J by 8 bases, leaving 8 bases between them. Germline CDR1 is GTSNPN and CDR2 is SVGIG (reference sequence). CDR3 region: CAWSGLRGYTF. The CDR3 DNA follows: TGTGCCTGGAGTGGCCTGAGGGGCTACACCTTC.

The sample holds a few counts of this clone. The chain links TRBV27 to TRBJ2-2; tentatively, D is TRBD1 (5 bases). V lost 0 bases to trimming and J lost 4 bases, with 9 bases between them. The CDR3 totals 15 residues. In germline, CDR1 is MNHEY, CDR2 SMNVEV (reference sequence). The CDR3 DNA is TGTGCCAGCAGTTTATCGTGGACACTCACCGGGGAGCTGTTTTTT. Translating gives CASSLSWTLTGELFF.

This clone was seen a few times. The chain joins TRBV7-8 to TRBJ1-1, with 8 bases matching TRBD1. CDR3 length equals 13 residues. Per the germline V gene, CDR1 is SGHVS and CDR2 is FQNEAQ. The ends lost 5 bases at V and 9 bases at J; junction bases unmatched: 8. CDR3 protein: CASSLGQGGKAFF. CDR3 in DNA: TGTGCCAGCAGCCTCGGACAGGGAGGAAAAGCTTTCTTT.

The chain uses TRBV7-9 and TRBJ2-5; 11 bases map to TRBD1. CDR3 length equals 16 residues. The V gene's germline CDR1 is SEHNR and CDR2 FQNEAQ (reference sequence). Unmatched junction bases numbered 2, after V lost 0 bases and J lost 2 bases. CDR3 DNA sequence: TGTGCCAGCAGCTTAGCTGGGACAGGGGGACAAGAGACCCAGTACTTC. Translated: CASSLAGTGGQETQYF. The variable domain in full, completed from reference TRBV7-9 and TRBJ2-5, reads DTGVSQNPRHKITKRGQNVTFRCDPISEHNRLYWYRQTLGQGPEFLTYFQNEAQLEKSRLLSDRFSAERPKGSFSTLEIQRTEQGDSAMYLCASSLAGTGGQETQYFGPGTRLLVL.

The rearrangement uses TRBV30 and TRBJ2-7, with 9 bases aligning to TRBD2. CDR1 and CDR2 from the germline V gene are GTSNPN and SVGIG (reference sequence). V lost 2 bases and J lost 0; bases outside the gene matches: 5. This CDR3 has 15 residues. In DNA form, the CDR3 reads TGTGCCTGGAGTCGTAGCGGGAGTCTCTCCTACGAGCAGTACTTC. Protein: CAWSRSGSLSYEQYF.

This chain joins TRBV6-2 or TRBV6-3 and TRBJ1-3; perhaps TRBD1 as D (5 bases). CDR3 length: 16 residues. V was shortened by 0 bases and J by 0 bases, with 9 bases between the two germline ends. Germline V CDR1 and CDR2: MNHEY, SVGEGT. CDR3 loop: CASSYSGLISGNTIYF. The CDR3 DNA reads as TGTGCCAGCAGTTACTCGGGGCTGATCTCTGGAAACACCATATATTTT.

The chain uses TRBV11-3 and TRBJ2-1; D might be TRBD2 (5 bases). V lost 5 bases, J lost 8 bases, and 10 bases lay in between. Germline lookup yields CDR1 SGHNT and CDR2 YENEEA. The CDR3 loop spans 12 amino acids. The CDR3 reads CASSAEADEQFF. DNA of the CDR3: TGTGCCAGCAGCGCGGAGGCAGATGAGCAGTTCTTC.

CDR3 bases: TGTGCCAGCAGCTTAGCAGGGAGGGACAATGAGCAGTTCTTC. Translation gives CASSLAGRDNEQFF. This chain links TRBV7-3 with TRBJ2-1, with 7 bases fitting TRBD2. J gave up 5 bases and V 2 bases, and 3 bases lay outside the gene matches. Per the germline V gene, CDR1 is SGHTA and CDR2 is FQGTGA. The CDR3 spans 14 residues.

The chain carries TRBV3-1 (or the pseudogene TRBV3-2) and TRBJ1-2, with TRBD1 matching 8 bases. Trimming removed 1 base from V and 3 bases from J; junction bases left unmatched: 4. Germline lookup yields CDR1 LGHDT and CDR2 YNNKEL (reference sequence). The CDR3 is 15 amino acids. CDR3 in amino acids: CASSQGSTGDYGYTF. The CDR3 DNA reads TGTGCCAGCAGCCAAGGTTCGACAGGGGACTATGGCTACACCTTC.

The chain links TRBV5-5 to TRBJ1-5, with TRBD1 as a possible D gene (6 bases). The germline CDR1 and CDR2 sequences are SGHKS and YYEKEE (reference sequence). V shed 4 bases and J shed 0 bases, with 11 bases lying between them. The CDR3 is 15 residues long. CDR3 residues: CASSPGHFSNQPQHF. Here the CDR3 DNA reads TGTGCCAGCAGCCCGGGACATTTTAGCAATCAGCCCCAGCATTTT.

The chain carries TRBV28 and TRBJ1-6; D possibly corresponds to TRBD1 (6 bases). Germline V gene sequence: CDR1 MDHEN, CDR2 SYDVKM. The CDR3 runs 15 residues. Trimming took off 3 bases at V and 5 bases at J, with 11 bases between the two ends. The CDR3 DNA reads TGTGCCAGCAGTTTCTATGGACAGAATAATTCACCCCTCCACTTT. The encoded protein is CASSFYGQNNSPLHF.